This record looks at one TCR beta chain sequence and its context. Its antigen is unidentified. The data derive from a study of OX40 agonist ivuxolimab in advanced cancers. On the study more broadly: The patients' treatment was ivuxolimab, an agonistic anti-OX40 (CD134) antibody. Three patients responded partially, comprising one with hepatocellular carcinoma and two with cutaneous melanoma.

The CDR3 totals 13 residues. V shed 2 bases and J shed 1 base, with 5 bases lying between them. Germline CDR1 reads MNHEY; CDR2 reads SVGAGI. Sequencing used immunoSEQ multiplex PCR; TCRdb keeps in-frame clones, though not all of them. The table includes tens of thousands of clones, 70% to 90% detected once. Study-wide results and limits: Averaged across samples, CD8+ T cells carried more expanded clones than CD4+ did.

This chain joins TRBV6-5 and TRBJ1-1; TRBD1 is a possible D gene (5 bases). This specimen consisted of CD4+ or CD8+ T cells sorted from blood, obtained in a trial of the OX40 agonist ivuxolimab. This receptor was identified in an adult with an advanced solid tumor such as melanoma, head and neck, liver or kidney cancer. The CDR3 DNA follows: TGTGCCAGCAGTTACACAGGGAACACTGAAGCTTTCTTT. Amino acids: CASSYTGNTEAFF.